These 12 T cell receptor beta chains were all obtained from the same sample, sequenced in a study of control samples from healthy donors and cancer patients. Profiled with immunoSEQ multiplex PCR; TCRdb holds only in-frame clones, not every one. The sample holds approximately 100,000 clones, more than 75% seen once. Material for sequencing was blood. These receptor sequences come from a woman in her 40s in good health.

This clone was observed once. This chain's CDR3 is CASSSDVNTEAFF. CDR3 coding DNA: TGTGCCAGCAGTTCAGACGTGAACACTGAAGCTTTCTTT. The chain joins TRBV12-3 or TRBV12-4 to TRBJ1-1; D is undetermined. V lost 4 bases and J lost 0, with 6 bases in between. CDR3 size: 13 residues.

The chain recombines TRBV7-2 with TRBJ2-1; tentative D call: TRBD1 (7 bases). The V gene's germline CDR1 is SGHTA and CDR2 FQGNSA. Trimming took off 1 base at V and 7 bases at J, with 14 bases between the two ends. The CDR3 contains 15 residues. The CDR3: CASSLDAGQSNEQFF. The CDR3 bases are TGTGCCAGCAGCTTAGATGCGGGACAGAGTAATGAGCAGTTCTTC.

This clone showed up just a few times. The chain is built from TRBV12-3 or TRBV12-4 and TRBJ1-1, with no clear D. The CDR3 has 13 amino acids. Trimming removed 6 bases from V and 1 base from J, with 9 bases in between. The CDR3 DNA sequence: TGTGCCAGCAGCCCCCCAGGGAACACTGAAGCTTTCTTT. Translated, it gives CASSPPGNTEAFF.

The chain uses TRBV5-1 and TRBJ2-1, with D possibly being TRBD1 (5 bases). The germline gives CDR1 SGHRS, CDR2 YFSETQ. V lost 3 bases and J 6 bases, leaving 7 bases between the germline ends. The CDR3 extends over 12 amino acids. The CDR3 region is CASSWQGNEQFF. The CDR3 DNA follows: TGCGCCAGCAGCTGGCAGGGCAATGAGCAGTTCTTC. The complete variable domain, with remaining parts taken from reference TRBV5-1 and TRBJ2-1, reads KAGVTQTPRYLIKTRGQQVTLSCSPISGHRSVSWYQQTPGQGLQFLFEYFSETQRNKGNFPGRFSGRQFSNSRSEMNVSTLELGDSALYLCASSWQGNEQFFGPGTRLTVL.

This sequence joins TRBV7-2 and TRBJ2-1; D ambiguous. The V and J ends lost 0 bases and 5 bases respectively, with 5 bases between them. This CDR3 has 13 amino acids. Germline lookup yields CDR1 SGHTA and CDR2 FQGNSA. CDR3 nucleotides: TGTGCCAGCAGCTTAGCAGGGAACAATGAGCAGTTCTTC. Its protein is CASSLAGNNEQFF.

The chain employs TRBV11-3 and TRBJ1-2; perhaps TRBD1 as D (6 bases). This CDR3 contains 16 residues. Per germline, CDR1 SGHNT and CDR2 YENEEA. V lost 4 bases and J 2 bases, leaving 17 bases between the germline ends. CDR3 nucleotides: TGTGCCAGCAGCTCCGGGGACACCGGAACCAACTATGGCTACACCTTC. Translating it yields CASSSGDTGTNYGYTF. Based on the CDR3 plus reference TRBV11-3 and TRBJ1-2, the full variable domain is EAGVVQSPRYKIIEKKQPVAFWCNPISGHNTLYWYLQNLGQGPELLIRYENEEAVDDSQLPKDRFSAERLKGVDSTLKIQPAELGDSAVYLCASSSGDTGTNYGYTFGSGTRLTVV.

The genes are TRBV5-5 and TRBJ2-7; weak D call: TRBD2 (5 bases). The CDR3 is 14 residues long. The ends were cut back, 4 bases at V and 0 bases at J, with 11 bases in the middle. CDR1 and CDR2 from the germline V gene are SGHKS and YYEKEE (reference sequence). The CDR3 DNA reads TGTGCCAGCAGCCGCGACTACGACTCCTACGAGCAGTACTTC. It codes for CASSRDYDSYEQYF.

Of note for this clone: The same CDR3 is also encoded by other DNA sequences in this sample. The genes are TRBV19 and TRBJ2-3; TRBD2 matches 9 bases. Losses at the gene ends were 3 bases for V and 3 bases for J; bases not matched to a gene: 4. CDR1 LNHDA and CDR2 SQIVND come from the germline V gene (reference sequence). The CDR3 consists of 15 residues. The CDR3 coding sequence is TGTGCCAGTAGTATTGGCGGGGGGGGTACAGATACGCAGTATTTT. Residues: CASSIGGGGTDTQYF.

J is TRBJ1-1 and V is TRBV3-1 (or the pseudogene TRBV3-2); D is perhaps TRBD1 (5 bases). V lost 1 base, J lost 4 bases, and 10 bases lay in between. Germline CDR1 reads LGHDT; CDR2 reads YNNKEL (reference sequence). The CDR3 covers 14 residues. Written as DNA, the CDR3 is TGTGCCAGCAGCCAAGCACGGGGGGTCACTGAAGCTTTCTTT. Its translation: CASSQARGVTEAFF.

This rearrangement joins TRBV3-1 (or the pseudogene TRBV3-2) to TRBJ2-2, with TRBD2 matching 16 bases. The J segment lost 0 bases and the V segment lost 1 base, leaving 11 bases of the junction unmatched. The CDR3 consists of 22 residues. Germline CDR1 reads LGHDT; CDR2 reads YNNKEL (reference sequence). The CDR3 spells CASSQGQGTSGGEWANTGELFF. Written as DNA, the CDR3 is TGTGCCAGCAGCCAAGGTCAAGGGACTAGCGGGGGGGAATGGGCGAACACCGGGGAGCTGTTTTTT.

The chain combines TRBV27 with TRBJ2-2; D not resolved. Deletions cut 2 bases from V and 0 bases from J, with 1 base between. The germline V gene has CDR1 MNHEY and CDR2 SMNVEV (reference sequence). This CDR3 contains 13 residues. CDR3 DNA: TGTGCCAGCAGTTTAGCGAACACCGGGGAGCTGTTTTTT. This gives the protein CASSLANTGELFF.

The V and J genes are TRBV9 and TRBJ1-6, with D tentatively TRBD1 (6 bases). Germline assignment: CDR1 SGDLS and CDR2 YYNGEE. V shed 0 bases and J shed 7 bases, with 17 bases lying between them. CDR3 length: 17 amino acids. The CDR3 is CASSVAFILGANSPLHF. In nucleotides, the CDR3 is TGTGCCAGCAGCGTAGCCTTTATACTGGGGGCGAATTCACCCCTCCACTTT.